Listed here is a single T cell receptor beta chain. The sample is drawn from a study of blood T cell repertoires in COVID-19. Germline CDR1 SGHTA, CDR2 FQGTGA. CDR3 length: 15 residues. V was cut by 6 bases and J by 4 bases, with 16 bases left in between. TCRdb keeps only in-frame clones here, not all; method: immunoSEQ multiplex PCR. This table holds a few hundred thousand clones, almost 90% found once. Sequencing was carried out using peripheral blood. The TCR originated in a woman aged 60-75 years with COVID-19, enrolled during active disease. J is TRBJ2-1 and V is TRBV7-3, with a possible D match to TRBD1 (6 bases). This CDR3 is CASSTGQGTYNEQFF. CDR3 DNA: TGTGCCAGCAGTACCGGGCAGGGGACATACAATGAGCAGTTCTTC.